One and the same sample provided the 16 T cell receptor beta chains below, sequenced in a study of radiotherapy plus CTLA-4 blockade in lung cancer (dated by TCRdb to the late 2010s). The library relied on the immunoSEQ multiplex PCR assay. TCRdb stores this immuneACCESS table with in-frame sequences only. Part of the clones is absent; in the studies checked, under half of the shortfall reflects unresolved V genes, and no reason is known for the rest. Within this sample are about 97,000 clones, with roughly 74% of them counted one time only. Around 2.7% of the sample is in the top ten clones. The sequencing used peripheral blood, collected from a patient treated with radiotherapy plus ipilimumab. The origin of the receptors is a human donor with non-small cell lung cancer who had a partial response to radiotherapy plus ipilimumab. Some clones in this sample may be carry-over from other donors' samples.

V and J are TRBV9 and TRBJ2-1, with TRBD1 identical over 12 bases. The length of the CDR3 is 15 residues. Germline V gene lookup returns CDR1 SGDLS and CDR2 YYNGEE. Unmatched junction bases numbered 9, after V lost 6 bases and J lost 8 bases. CDR3 bases: TGTGCCAGCAAACGGGGGGACAGGGGGCTCGATGAGCAGTTCTTC. Translated: CASKRGDRGLDEQFF. The variable domain in full, completed from reference TRBV9 and TRBJ2-1, reads DSGVTQTPKHLITATGQRVTLRCSPRSGDLSVYWYQQSLDQGLQFLIQYYNGEERAKGNILERFSAQQFPDLHSELNLSSLELGDSALYFCASKRGDRGLDEQFFGPGTRLTVL.

The chain links TRBV5-1 to TRBJ1-5; possibly TRBD1 for D (6 bases). The CDR3 extends over 15 amino acids. Trimming shortened V by 1 base and J by 2 bases, and 10 bases separated the two germline ends. CDR1 is SGHRS, CDR2 YFSETQ, per germline. CDR3 sequence: CASSLTGQGNQPQHF. The CDR3 DNA is TGCGCCAGCAGCTTGACAGGGCAGGGCAATCAGCCCCAGCATTTT.

The chain recombines TRBV11-3 with TRBJ1-2; the D gene is possibly TRBD1 (5 bases). Germline CDR1 and CDR2: SGHNT and YENEEA. Trimming removed 5 bases at V and 5 bases at J, with 12 bases between. CDR3 length: 13 amino acids. CDR3 sequence (DNA): TGTGCCAGCAGCCCGGGACTACTTTATGGCTACACCTTC. Translating it yields CASSPGLLYGYTF.

CDR3 sequence: CASSQWTVVNTEAFF. For the CDR3, the DNA is TGTGCCAGCAGCCAATGGACAGTCGTGAACACTGAAGCTTTCTTT. V usage is TRBV14 and J usage is TRBJ1-1; D might be TRBD1 (6 bases). Germline V gives CDR1 SGHDN, CDR2 FVKESK. The ends were cut back, 2 bases at V and 0 bases at J, with 10 bases in the middle. The CDR3 spans 15 residues. Supplemented by reference TRBV14 and TRBJ1-1, the full variable domain reads EAGVTQFPSHSVIEKGQTVTLRCDPISGHDNLYWYRRVMGKEIKFLLHFVKESKQDESGMPNNRFLAERTGGTYSTLKVQPAELEDSGVYFCASSQWTVVNTEAFFGQGTRLTVV.

The gene calls are TRBV6-1 and TRBJ1-1, with TRBD1 matching over 7 bases. The CDR3 spans 13 residues. Germline values: CDR1 MNHNS, CDR2 SASEGT. J gave up 4 bases and V 5 bases, and 4 bases lay outside the gene matches. The CDR3 DNA sequence: TGTGCCAGCAGTACAGGGGAACTCACTGAAGCTTTCTTT. Protein: CASSTGELTEAFF.

This clone was picked up one time. The chain couples TRBV6-5 to TRBJ1-2, with D uncertain. The CDR3 has 16 amino acids. Trimming shortened V by 0 bases and J by 2 bases, and 13 bases separated the two germline ends. Germline V gene lookup returns CDR1 MNHEY and CDR2 SVGAGI. The CDR3 DNA sequence: TGTGCCAGCAGTTACTCACCCGCGGGCGTAAACTATGGCTACACCTTC. Translation gives CASSYSPAGVNYGYTF.

The CDR3 here is CASSRGFSYEQYF. The CDR3, as DNA: TGTGCCAGCAGCAGGGGATTTTCCTACGAGCAGTACTTC. The V call is TRBV5-4, the J call TRBJ2-7, with D possibly being TRBD1 (5 bases). Trimming removed 4 bases at V and 1 base at J, with 9 bases between. The CDR3 has 13 residues. Germline values: CDR1 SGHNT, CDR2 YYREEE (reference sequence).

The genes are TRBV19 and TRBJ1-4; 9 bases fit TRBD1. The CDR3 sequence is 15 residues long. CDR1 is LNHDA and CDR2 is SQIVND in the germline V gene (reference sequence). V lost 3 bases and J lost 7; bases outside the gene matches: 6. The DNA for the CDR3 is TGTGCCAGTAGTATCACGACAGGGGGAGGTGAAAAACTGTTTTTT. Residues: CASSITTGGGEKLFF. The entire variable domain, with the rest obtained from reference TRBV19 and TRBJ1-4, is as follows: DGGITQSPKYLFRKEGQNVTLSCEQNLNHDAMYWYRQDPGQGLRLIYYSQIVNDFQKGDIAEGYSVSREKKESFPLTVTSAQKNPTAFYLCASSITTGGGEKLFFGSGTQLSVL.

The chain joins TRBV7-3 to TRBJ2-5; D may be TRBD1 (6 bases). This CDR3 has 14 amino acids. V lost 0 bases and J lost 5, with 10 bases in between. CDR1 and CDR2 (germline): SGHTA, FQGTGA. CDR3 in DNA: TGTGCCAGCAGCTTAACGGCAGGGGCCGAGACCCAGTACTTC. Its translation: CASSLTAGAETQYF.

J is TRBJ1-2 and V is TRBV5-6; D is unclear. V lost 0 bases to trimming and J lost 4 bases, with 4 bases between them. In germline, CDR1 is SGHDT, CDR2 YYEEEE. CDR3 length equals 12 residues. The chain's CDR3 is CASSLDSYGYTF. CDR3 DNA sequence: TGTGCCAGCAGCTTGGACAGCTATGGCTACACCTTC.

In its sample, this clone was seen a few times. In DNA form, the CDR3 reads TGTGCCAGCAGCAAACTAGCCCAAGAGGTCGGGCACGGCGTTAAAGCCAAAAACATTCAGTACTTC. Its protein is CASSKLAQEVGHGVKAKNIQYF. This chain connects TRBV21-1 to TRBJ2-4; the table's TRBD2 call for D was not verified on the DNA. TRBV21-1 is deemed a pseudogene. CDR3 length: 22 residues.

V gene TRBV6-1 combines with J gene TRBJ2-5; 10 bases line up with TRBD2. The germline CDR1 and CDR2 sequences are MNHNS and SASEGT. J gave up 5 bases and V 8 bases, and 11 bases lay outside the gene matches. The CDR3 loop spans 15 amino acids. The CDR3 spells CASSTGTSVWETQYF. The CDR3 nucleotides read TGTGCCAGCTCCACCGGGACTAGCGTTTGGGAGACCCAGTACTTC.

The rearrangement joins TRBV7-9 to TRBJ2-7, with D possibly matching TRBD2 (6 bases). This CDR3 comprises 16 residues. Trimming removed 4 bases at V and 0 bases at J, with 16 bases between. CDR1 and CDR2 from the germline V gene are SEHNR and FQNEAQ (reference sequence). CDR3 amino acids: CASSSWRGSRSYEQYF. The DNA for the CDR3 is TGTGCCAGCAGCTCCTGGAGGGGTTCCCGCTCCTACGAGCAGTACTTC.

This chain joins TRBV2 and TRBJ1-5; the D gene is possibly TRBD1 (6 bases). Between the trimmed V and J ends, which lost 2 bases and 8 bases, there was a span of 13 bases. The CDR3 runs 14 residues. Germline CDR1 is SNHLY and CDR2 is FYNNEI. The CDR3 region has the DNA TGTGCCAGCAGTGAATCCTGGGGGCTGGAGCCCCAGCATTTT. Encoded protein: CASSESWGLEPQHF.

This clone occurred a few times. This sequence joins TRBV10-1 and TRBJ1-6, with no clear D. Trimming shortened V by 4 bases and J by 10 bases, and 11 bases separated the two germline ends. The CDR3 runs to 13 residues. The germline V gene encodes CDR1 WNHNN and CDR2 SYGVQD (reference sequence). The CDR3 DNA reads as TGCGCCAGCAGTGTCGGCAGAGGGTCACCCCTCCACTTT. Protein product: CASSVGRGSPLHF.

The chain is built from TRBV11-2 and TRBJ2-7, with a tentative D call TRBD1 (6 bases). Trimming took 4 bases from V and 1 from J, leaving 11 bases between them. The CDR3 consists of 14 residues. CDR1 is SGHAT, CDR2 FQNNGV, per germline. CDR3 sequence reads: CASSSDRRSYEQYF. DNA for the CDR3: TGTGCCAGCAGCTCCGACAGGAGATCCTACGAGCAGTACTTC.